This T cell receptor (beta chain) was retrieved from a study of patients and donors after allogeneic stem cell transplantation. TCRdb reprocessed the RT-PCR reads via MiXCR and lists one record per CDR3 protein. The sample yields 150,000 to 250,000 distinct CDR3 sequences, roughly 40% seen once. V lost 4 bases to trimming and J lost 8 bases; unmatched junction nucleotides: 7. The CDR3 has 13 amino acids. Sequencing used blood, either unsorted or a sorted T cell fraction (not recorded which). This sequence joins TRBV12-3 or TRBV12-4 and TRBJ1-2; 7 bases are a match to TRBD1. The receptor's source is a human donor who was either an allogeneic HSCT recipient or a stem cell or donor lymphocyte infusion donor (not recorded which). It is not recorded whose cells these are; they may come from a transplant donor. The CDR3 sequence is CASSSTGVKGYTF. CDR3 nucleotides: TGTGCCAGCAGTTCTACAGGGGTAAAGGGCTACACCTTC.